Listed below are T cell receptor beta chains from one sample, sequenced in a study of blood T cell repertoires in COVID-19. TCRdb's copy holds only in-frame clones and misses some; the assay was immunoSEQ multiplex PCR. The sample lists 290,000 or so clones, roughly 89% occurring once. The specimen was PBMCs or T cells enriched from blood (not recorded which). These receptors were obtained from a woman between 18 and 29 years old with acute COVID-19. Each CDR3 is given with its conserved first and last residue. D genes are given only for firm matches. Size is stated for part of the rows, as once, few or many counts, or as a class when the clone is expanded.

V gene	J gene	clone size	D gene	CDR3 protein	CDR3 DNA
TRBV21-1	TRBJ2-2	.	.	CASRGTGRAGELFF	TGTGCCAGCAGGGGGACAGGTAGGGCCGGGGAGCTGTTTTTT
TRBV4-2	TRBJ2-7	.	.	CASSQVDYEQYF	TGTGCCAGCAGCCAAGTAGACTACGAGCAGTACTTC
TRBV29-1	TRBJ1-2	.	.	CSVARPGTKDYGYTF	TGCAGCGTTGCCCGTCCCGGGACAAAAGACTATGGCTACACCTTC
TRBV27	TRBJ2-1	.	.	CASRSGVYNEQFF	TGTGCCAGCAGGTCGGGAGTCTACAATGAGCAGTTCTTC
TRBV7-3	TRBJ2-2	.	TRBD2	CASSPSGGLAGGAGELFF	TGTGCCAGCAGCCCGAGCGGGGGACTAGCAGGTGGGGCCGGGGAGCTGTTTTTT
TRBV6-1	TRBJ1-1	.	.	CASSEPTGEGGAFF	TGTGCCAGCAGTGAACCGACGGGGGAGGGAGGAGCTTTCTTT
TRBV19	TRBJ1-2	.	.	CASSPRGLHGYTF	TGTGCCAGTAGTCCCCGAGGTCTCCATGGCTACACCTTC
TRBV5-1	TRBJ1-1	.	.	CASSLAPAPDTEAFF	TGCGCCAGCAGCTTGGCACCTGCCCCGGACACTGAAGCTTTCTTT
TRBV12-3/TRBV12-4	TRBJ2-5	.	.	CASSLGETQYF	TGTGCCAGCAGCCTAGGAGAGACCCAGTACTTC
TRBV30	TRBJ2-2	.	.	CAWSVGYTGELFF	TGTGCCTGGAGTGTTGGCTACACCGGGGAGCTGTTTTTT
TRBV29-1	TRBJ1-2	.	TRBD1	CSVKDRVNYGYTF	TGCAGCGTTAAGGACAGGGTGAACTATGGCTACACCTTC
TRBV27	TRBJ2-1	once	.	CASSPRTWGRDEQFF	TGTGCCAGCAGTCCTCGGACTTGGGGGCGGGATGAGCAGTTCTTC
TRBV28	TRBJ1-1	.	.	CASSLWVPGGGEAFF	TGTGCCAGCAGTTTATGGGTGCCTGGGGGCGGGGAAGCTTTCTTT
TRBV5-1	TRBJ1-4	.	.	CASKDSTTNEKLFF	TGCGCCAGCAAGGACAGCACAACTAATGAAAAACTGTTTTTT
TRBV12-3/TRBV12-4	TRBJ1-1	.	.	CASSLTGSTEAFF	TGTGCCAGCAGTTTAACAGGGAGCACTGAAGCTTTCTTT
TRBV14	TRBJ1-4	.	.	CASSPRTATNEKLFF	TGTGCCAGCAGCCCGAGGACAGCAACTAATGAAAAACTGTTTTTT
TRBV5-1	TRBJ2-5	.	.	CASSLGQPGETQYF	TGCGCCAGCAGCTTGGGCCAACCGGGGGAGACCCAGTACTTC
TRBV29-1	TRBJ2-7	.	.	CSVGDPGQSSYEQYF	TGCAGCGTTGGGGACCCGGGACAAAGCTCCTACGAGCAGTACTTC
TRBV6-6	TRBJ2-3	few	.	CASSYSLGKDTQYF	TGTGCCAGCAGTTACTCGTTGGGCAAAGATACGCAGTATTTT
TRBV5-1	TRBJ2-4	.	.	CASSLNVGGGLTKNIQYF	TGCGCCAGCAGCTTGAATGTGGGGGGAGGACTAACCAAAAACATTCAGTACTTC
TRBV3-1/TRBV3-2	TRBJ2-3	.	TRBD1	CASSPSDRGHTDTQYF	TGTGCCAGCAGCCCTTCGGACAGGGGACACACAGATACGCAGTATTTT
TRBV7-3	TRBJ2-3	.	TRBD2	CASSFSKGLAGEGVTDTQYF	TGTGCCAGCAGCTTCTCTAAGGGACTAGCGGGAGAGGGCGTCACAGATACGCAGTATTTT
TRBV27	TRBJ1-6	.	TRBD1	CASSSLTGVGSPLHF	TGTGCCAGCAGTTCGCTGACAGGGGTCGGTTCACCCCTCCACTTT